The 22 T cell receptor beta chains given below trace back to one sample, sequenced in a study of PD-L1 blockade in urothelial cancer. Generated by immunoSEQ multiplex PCR, the TCRdb table keeps only in-frame clones and is missing some. The sample lists fewer than 65,000 clones; around 85% were seen once. Time point noted: pretreatment peripheral blood. The sample consisted of PBMCs, taken around atezolizumab (anti-PD-L1) treatment. The receptor source for this set is a woman aged 55-70 years with urothelial cancer.

The V call is TRBV7-2, the J call TRBJ2-3; TRBD2 aligns across 7 bases. The CDR3 loop spans 15 amino acids. With V trimmed by 1 base and J by 1 base, 2 bases remained unmatched. The germline V gene encodes CDR1 SGHTA and CDR2 FQGNSA. The CDR3 bases are TGTGCCAGCAGCTTAGGGGGACTACGCACAGATACGCAGTATTTT. Protein sequence: CASSLGGLRTDTQYF.

The chain links TRBV19 to TRBJ1-3; no clear D gene. V lost 3 bases, J lost 0 bases, and 9 bases lay in between. CDR1 LNHDA and CDR2 SQIVND come from the germline V gene (reference sequence). This CDR3 has 15 amino acids. CDR3 bases: TGTGCCAGTAGTATTAGCCGAAGCTCTGGAAACACCATATATTTT. As protein: CASSISRSSGNTIYF. The full variable domain, in which reference TRBV19 and TRBJ1-3 provide the parts outside the CDR3, is DGGITQSPKYLFRKEGQNVTLSCEQNLNHDAMYWYRQDPGQGLRLIYYSQIVNDFQKGDIAEGYSVSREKKESFPLTVTSAQKNPTAFYLCASSISRSSGNTIYFGEGSWLTVV.

The chain links TRBV5-8 to TRBJ1-2; the D gene is possibly TRBD1 (5 bases). This CDR3 spans 15 amino acids. V lost 4 bases to trimming and J lost 4 bases, with 17 bases between them. Per germline, CDR1 SGHTS and CDR2 YDEGEE. CDR3 region: CASSNYRSLGYGYTF. The CDR3 DNA sequence: TGTGCCAGCAGCAACTACAGGTCGCTCGGCTATGGCTACACCTTC.

J is TRBJ1-4 and V is TRBV19, with a weak D call TRBD1 (5 bases). CDR3 size: 13 residues. V was clipped by 3 bases and J by 7 bases, with 9 bases between them. Per germline, CDR1 LNHDA and CDR2 SQIVND (reference sequence). The CDR3 region is CASSIQGGEKLFF. The DNA for the CDR3 is TGTGCCAGTAGTATCCAGGGAGGTGAAAAACTGTTTTTT.

The rearrangement links TRBV11-3 to TRBJ1-1, with TRBD1 matching over 9 bases. CDR1 is SGHNT and CDR2 is YENEEA in the germline V gene. The trim removed 5 bases at V and 1 base at J, leaving 2 bases unmatched. This CDR3 comprises 14 residues. CDR3 protein: CASSMGQGNTEAFF. Here the CDR3 DNA reads TGTGCCAGCAGCATGGGACAGGGGAACACTGAAGCTTTCTTT.

The chain couples TRBV29-1 to TRBJ2-1, with 8 bases fitting TRBD2. Germline assignment: CDR1 SQVTM and CDR2 ANQGSEA. The V segment lost 5 bases and the J segment 4 bases; nucleotides outside the gene matches: 7. CDR3 length: 14 amino acids. The CDR3 DNA sequence: TGCAGCGTTTCTACTAGCGGTTATTACAATGAGCAGTTCTTC. Protein sequence: CSVSTSGYYNEQFF.

This chain joins TRBV18 and TRBJ1-1; 7 bases are a match to TRBD1. The CDR3 covers 14 residues. With V trimmed by 2 bases and J by 4 bases, 4 bases remained unmatched. CDR1 is KGHSH, CDR2 LQKENI, per germline. This CDR3 is CASSPSSGGTEAFF. The CDR3 nucleotides read TGTGCCAGCTCACCATCTTCAGGGGGCACTGAAGCTTTCTTT.

The chain recombines TRBV18 with TRBJ1-5, with a tentative D call TRBD1 (6 bases). Germline-derived CDR1 and CDR2 are KGHSH and LQKENI. The CDR3 has 18 amino acids. Trimming shortened V by 3 bases and J by 4 bases, and 22 bases separated the two germline ends. CDR3 bases: TGTGCCAGCTCACCTACGAACACAGGGTCTTTTGATAATCAGCCCCAGCATTTT. Translating gives CASSPTNTGSFDNQPQHF.

J is TRBJ1-2 and V is TRBV27, with TRBD1 matching over 9 bases. The germline V gene encodes CDR1 MNHEY and CDR2 SMNVEV (reference sequence). With 6 bases clipped from V and 8 bases from J, the junction kept 13 bases outside the gene matches. The CDR3 covers 15 residues. In DNA form, the CDR3 reads TGTGCCAGCAGAGGGACAGGGCGGGTTACTGGAGGCTACACCTTC. Translated: CASRGTGRVTGGYTF.

The sample holds a few counts of this clone. V is TRBV7-3 and J is TRBJ1-6, with a possible D match to TRBD1 (5 bases). The CDR3 contains 14 residues. V lost 4 bases to trimming and J lost 10 bases, with 14 bases between them. Germline lookup yields CDR1 SGHTA and CDR2 FQGTGA. The CDR3 nucleotides are TGTGCCAGCAGCTCGGGGGGGGGAGAATCACCCCTCCACTTT. Translated, it gives CASSSGGGESPLHF. The full variable domain, in which reference TRBV7-3 and TRBJ1-6 provide the parts outside the CDR3, is GAGVSQTPSNKVTEKGKYVELRCDPISGHTALYWYRQSLGQGPEFLIYFQGTGAADDSGLPNDRFFAVRPEGSVSTLKIQRTERGDSAVYLCASSSGGGESPLHFGNGTRLTVT.

The chain joins TRBV19 to TRBJ2-7, with TRBD1 matching over 8 bases. V shed 6 bases, J shed 4 bases, and the junction held 5 bases outside the gene matches. Germline values: CDR1 LNHDA, CDR2 SQIVND (reference sequence). The CDR3 spans 13 residues. The CDR3 nucleotides are TGTGCCAGTAGCTTTGGACAGGGATACGAGCAGTACTTC. This codes for CASSFGQGYEQYF.

The chain employs TRBV5-1 and TRBJ2-3; possible D gene TRBD1, 6 bases. V was clipped by 1 base and J by 6 bases, with 12 bases between them. In germline, CDR1 is SGHRS, CDR2 YFSETQ. CDR3 size: 14 residues. CDR3 coding DNA: TGCGCCAGCAGCTTGTATGGCACAGGGGATACGCAGTATTTT. The encoded protein is CASSLYGTGDTQYF. Complete variable domain (other parts from reference TRBV5-1 and TRBJ2-3): KAGVTQTPRYLIKTRGQQVTLSCSPISGHRSVSWYQQTPGQGLQFLFEYFSETQRNKGNFPGRFSGRQFSNSRSEMNVSTLELGDSALYLCASSLYGTGDTQYFGPGTRLTVL.

The chain couples TRBV5-8 to TRBJ1-5, with 7 bases that match TRBD1. Germline CDR1 reads SGHTS; CDR2 reads YDEGEE. The J segment lost 3 bases and the V segment lost 4 bases, leaving 7 bases of the junction unmatched. The CDR3 is 15 amino acids. This chain's CDR3 is CASSTPGQNNQPQHF. DNA of the CDR3: TGTGCCAGCAGCACGCCGGGACAGAACAATCAGCCCCAGCATTTT.

The genes are TRBV2 and TRBJ1-5, with D perhaps matching TRBD1 (5 bases). This CDR3 is 14 amino acids long. Germline lookup yields CDR1 SNHLY and CDR2 FYNNEI. Trimming took off 4 bases at V and 7 bases at J, with 14 bases between the two ends. The DNA of the CDR3 is TGTGCCAGCAGTGCTGGAGGGGTTGAGCAGCCCCAGCATTTT. This codes for CASSAGGVEQPQHF.

V usage is TRBV18 and J usage is TRBJ1-1, with 8 bases aligning to TRBD1. The germline gives CDR1 KGHSH, CDR2 LQKENI. The trim removed 1 base at V and 5 bases at J, leaving 12 bases unmatched. This CDR3 is built from 17 residues. The CDR3 sequence is CASSPRPARQGSTEAFF. For the CDR3, the DNA is TGTGCCAGCTCACCACGTCCCGCCCGACAGGGGAGTACTGAAGCTTTCTTT. The full variable domain, its missing parts supplied by reference TRBV18 and TRBJ1-1, is NAGVMQNPRHLVRRRGQEARLRCSPMKGHSHVYWYRQLPEEGLKFMVYLQKENIIDESGMPKERFSAEFPKEGPSILRIQQVVRGDSAAYFCASSPRPARQGSTEAFFGQGTRLTVV.

The chain combines TRBV18 with TRBJ1-1; maybe TRBD1 (6 bases). Germline loops: CDR1 KGHSH, CDR2 LQKENI. V dropped 0 bases and J dropped 3 bases, with 17 bases sitting between them. The CDR3 runs to 17 residues. CDR3 nucleotides: TGTGCCAGCTCACCACCTATTCCAGGGGTCGCGGACACTGAAGCTTTCTTT. It codes for CASSPPIPGVADTEAFF.

The rearrangement uses TRBV7-8 and TRBJ2-7, with D possibly TRBD1 on 5 matching bases. Per the germline V gene, CDR1 is SGHVS and CDR2 is FQNEAQ. The V end was cut by 5 bases, the J end by 2 bases, with 10 bases between. The CDR3 runs to 13 residues. The CDR3 spells CASSPGPPYEQYF. CDR3 DNA: TGTGCCAGCAGCCCAGGGCCTCCCTACGAGCAGTACTTC.

This clone was seen only a few times. V usage is TRBV14 and J usage is TRBJ2-1, with TRBD2 identical over 9 bases. Germline values: CDR1 SGHDN, CDR2 FVKESK. Losses at the gene ends were 0 bases for V and 4 bases for J; bases not matched to a gene: 13. The CDR3 has 19 amino acids. CDR3 amino acids: CASSQDNSGRPLLYNEQFF. The CDR3 DNA follows: TGTGCCAGCAGCCAAGACAATAGCGGGAGACCCTTACTTTACAATGAGCAGTTCTTC. The complete variable domain, with remaining parts taken from reference TRBV14 and TRBJ2-1, reads EAGVTQFPSHSVIEKGQTVTLRCDPISGHDNLYWYRRVMGKEIKFLLHFVKESKQDESGMPNNRFLAERTGGTYSTLKVQPAELEDSGVYFCASSQDNSGRPLLYNEQFFGPGTRLTVL.

This sequence joins TRBV2 and TRBJ2-7, with TRBD1 matching 8 bases. Germline CDR1 SNHLY, CDR2 FYNNEI. V lost 6 bases, J lost 6 bases, and 7 bases stayed unmatched. The CDR3 runs to 13 residues. The CDR3 DNA is TGTGCCAGCAGCCGGACAGGGAAAGGCGAGCAGTACTTC. Translation: CASSRTGKGEQYF.

The V gene is TRBV7-2, the J gene TRBJ2-3; 10 bases align to TRBD2. V gave up 5 bases and J gave up 2 bases; unmatched junction bases: 10. CDR3 size: 17 residues. Germline V lookup: CDR1 SGHTA, CDR2 FQGNSA. The CDR3 nucleotides are TGTGCCAGCAGCCCAGAGGGGCTAGCGGGGGCCACAGATACGCAGTATTTT. Protein sequence: CASSPEGLAGATDTQYF.

The gene calls are TRBV7-8 and TRBJ1-1; TRBD1 might be the D (5 bases). Germline CDR1 is SGHVS and CDR2 is FQNEAQ. V was trimmed by 5 bases and J by 0 bases, leaving 19 bases between them. This CDR3 is 17 amino acids long. CDR3 DNA: TGTGCCAGCAGCACCGAGTGGTCAGGGTTTATGAACACTGAAGCTTTCTTT. Protein product: CASSTEWSGFMNTEAFF.

The rearrangement joins TRBV7-9 to TRBJ2-5; D unclear. The germline CDR1 and CDR2 sequences are SEHNR and FQNEAQ (reference sequence). V gave up 1 base and J gave up 5 bases, with 5 bases separating them. The CDR3 length is 12 residues. The CDR3 DNA sequence: TGTGCCAGCAGCTTAGTCGTTGAGACCCAGTACTTC. It translates to CASSLVVETQYF.